Frequency places the clone carrying this T cell receptor (beta chain) as medium-sized. The data were obtained in a study of T cell clusters in autoimmune cytopenias. Germline CDR1 reads WNHNN; CDR2 reads SYGVQD (reference sequence). This CDR3 is 15 amino acids long. Some 40,000 genome equivalents of blood DNA were amplified for TRB. Multiplex touch-down PCR amplified TRB using TRB-A and TRB-B pools in one tube. TCRdb derives one entry per CDR3 protein from the multiplex PCR reads, leaving out DNA. The sample data list roughly 1,000 distinct CDR3 sequences. This receptor was obtained from a human donor with an autoimmune cytopenia or autoimmune hepatitis (not recorded which). The chain joins TRBV10-1 to TRBJ2-7. The specimen was peripheral blood. CDR3 region: CASSESGPDIDEQYF.